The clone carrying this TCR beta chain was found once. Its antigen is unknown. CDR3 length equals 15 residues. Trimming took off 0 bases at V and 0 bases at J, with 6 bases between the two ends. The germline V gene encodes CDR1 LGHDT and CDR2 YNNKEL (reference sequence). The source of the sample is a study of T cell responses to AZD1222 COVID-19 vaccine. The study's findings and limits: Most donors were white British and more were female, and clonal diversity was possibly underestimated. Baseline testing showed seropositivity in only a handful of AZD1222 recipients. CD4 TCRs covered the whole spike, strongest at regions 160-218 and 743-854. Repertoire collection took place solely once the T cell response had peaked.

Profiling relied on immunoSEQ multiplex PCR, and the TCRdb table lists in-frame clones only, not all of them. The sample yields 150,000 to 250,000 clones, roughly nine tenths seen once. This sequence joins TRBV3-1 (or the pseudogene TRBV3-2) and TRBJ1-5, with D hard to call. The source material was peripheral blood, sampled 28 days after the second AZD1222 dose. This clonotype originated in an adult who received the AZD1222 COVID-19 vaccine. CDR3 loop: CASSQDIFSNQPQHF. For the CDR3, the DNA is TGTGCCAGCAGCCAAGATATCTTTAGCAATCAGCCCCAGCATTTT.